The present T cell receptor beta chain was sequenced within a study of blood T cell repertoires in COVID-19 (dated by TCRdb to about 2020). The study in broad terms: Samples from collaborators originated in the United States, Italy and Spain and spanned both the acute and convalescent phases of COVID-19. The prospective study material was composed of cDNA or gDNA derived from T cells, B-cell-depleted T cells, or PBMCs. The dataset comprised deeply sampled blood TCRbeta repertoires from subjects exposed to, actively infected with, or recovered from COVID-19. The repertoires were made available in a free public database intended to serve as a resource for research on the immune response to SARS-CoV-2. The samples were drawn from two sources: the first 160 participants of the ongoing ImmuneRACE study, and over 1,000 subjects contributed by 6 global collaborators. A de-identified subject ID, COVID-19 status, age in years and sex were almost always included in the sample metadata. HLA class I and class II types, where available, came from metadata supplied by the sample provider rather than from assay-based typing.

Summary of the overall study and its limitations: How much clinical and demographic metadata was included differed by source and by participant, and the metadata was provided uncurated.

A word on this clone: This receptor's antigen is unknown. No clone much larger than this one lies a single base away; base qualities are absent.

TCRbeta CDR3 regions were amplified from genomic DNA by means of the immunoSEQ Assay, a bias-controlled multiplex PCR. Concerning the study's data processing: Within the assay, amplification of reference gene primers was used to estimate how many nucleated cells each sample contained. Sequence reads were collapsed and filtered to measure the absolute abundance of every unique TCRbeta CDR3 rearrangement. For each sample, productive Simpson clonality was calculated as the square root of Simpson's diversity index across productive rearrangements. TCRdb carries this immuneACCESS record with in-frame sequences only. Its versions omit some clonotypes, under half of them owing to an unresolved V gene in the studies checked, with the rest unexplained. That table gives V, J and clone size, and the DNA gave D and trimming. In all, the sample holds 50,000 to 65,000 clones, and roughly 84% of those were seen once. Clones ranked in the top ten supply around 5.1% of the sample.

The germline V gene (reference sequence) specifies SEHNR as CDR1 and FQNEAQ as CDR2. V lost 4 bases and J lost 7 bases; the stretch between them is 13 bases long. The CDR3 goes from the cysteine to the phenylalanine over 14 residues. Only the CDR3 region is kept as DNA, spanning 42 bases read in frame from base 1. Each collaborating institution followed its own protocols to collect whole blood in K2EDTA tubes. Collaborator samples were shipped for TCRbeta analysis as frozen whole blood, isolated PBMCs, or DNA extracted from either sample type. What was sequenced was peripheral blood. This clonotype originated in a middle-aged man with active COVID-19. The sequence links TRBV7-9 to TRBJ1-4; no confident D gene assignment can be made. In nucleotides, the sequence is TGTGCCAGCAGCTCCAGACCTTCGGGTGAAAAACTGTTTTTT. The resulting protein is CASSSRPSGEKLFF.